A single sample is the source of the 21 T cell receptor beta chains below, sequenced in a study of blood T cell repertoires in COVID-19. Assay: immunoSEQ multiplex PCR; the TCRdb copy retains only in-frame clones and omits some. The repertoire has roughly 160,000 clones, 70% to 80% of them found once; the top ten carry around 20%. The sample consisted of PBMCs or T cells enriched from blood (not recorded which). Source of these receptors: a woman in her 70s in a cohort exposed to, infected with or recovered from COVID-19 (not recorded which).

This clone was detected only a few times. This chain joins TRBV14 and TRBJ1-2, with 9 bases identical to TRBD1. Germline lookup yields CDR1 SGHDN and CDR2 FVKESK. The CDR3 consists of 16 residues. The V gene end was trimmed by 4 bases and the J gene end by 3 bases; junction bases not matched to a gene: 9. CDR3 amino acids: CASSLTPGQGDYGYTF. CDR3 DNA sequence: TGTGCCAGCAGCCTGACACCGGGACAGGGCGACTATGGCTACACCTTC.

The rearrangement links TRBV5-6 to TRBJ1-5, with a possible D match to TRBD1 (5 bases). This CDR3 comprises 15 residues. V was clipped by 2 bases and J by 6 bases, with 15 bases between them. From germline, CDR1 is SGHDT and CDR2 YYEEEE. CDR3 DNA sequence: TGTGCCAGCAGCTTAGCGGGGGGGACTCTTCAGCCCCAGCATTTT. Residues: CASSLAGGTLQPQHF.

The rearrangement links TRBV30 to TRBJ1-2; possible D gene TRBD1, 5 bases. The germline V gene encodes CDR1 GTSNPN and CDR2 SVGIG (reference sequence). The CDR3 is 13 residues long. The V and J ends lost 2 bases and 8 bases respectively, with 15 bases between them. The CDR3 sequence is CAWSLQGRYGYTF. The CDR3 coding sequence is TGTGCCTGGAGTCTGCAGGGTCGGTACGGCTACACCTTC.

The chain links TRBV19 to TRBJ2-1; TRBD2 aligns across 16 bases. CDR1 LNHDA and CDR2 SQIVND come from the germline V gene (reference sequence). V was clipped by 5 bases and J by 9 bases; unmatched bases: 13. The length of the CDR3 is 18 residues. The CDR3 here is CASSPGTSGRGAGGEQFF. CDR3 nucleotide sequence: TGTGCCAGTAGTCCCGGGACTAGCGGGAGGGGGGCCGGAGGTGAGCAGTTCTTC.

The CDR3 sequence is CASSVGLVNEQFF. CDR3 in DNA: TGTGCCAGCAGTGTGGGGCTAGTCAATGAGCAGTTCTTC. The chain recombines TRBV2 with TRBJ2-1, with D perhaps matching TRBD1 (5 bases). Trimming left V 4 bases short and J 6 bases short, with 10 bases between. CDR3 length: 13 amino acids. CDR1 is SNHLY, CDR2 FYNNEI, per germline.

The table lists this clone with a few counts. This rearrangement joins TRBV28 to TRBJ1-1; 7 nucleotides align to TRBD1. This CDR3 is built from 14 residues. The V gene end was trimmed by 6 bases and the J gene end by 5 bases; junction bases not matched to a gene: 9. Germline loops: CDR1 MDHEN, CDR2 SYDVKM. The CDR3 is CASRTPGQLTEAFF. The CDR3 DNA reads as TGTGCCAGCAGGACCCCGGGACAGCTGACTGAAGCTTTCTTT. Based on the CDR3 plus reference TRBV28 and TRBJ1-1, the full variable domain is DVKVTQSSRYLVKRTGEKVFLECVQDMDHENMFWYRQDPGLGLRLIYFSYDVKMKEKGDIPEGYSVSREKKERFSLILESASTNQTSMYLCASRTPGQLTEAFFGQGTRLTVV.

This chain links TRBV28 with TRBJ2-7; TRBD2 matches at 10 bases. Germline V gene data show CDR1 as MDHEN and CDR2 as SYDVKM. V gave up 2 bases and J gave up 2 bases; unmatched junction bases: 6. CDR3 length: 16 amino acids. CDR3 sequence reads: CASSLGGTSVPYEQYF. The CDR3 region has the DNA TGTGCCAGCAGTTTAGGTGGGACTAGCGTCCCCTACGAGCAGTACTTC. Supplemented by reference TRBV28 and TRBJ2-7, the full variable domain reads DVKVTQSSRYLVKRTGEKVFLECVQDMDHENMFWYRQDPGLGLRLIYFSYDVKMKEKGDIPEGYSVSREKKERFSLILESASTNQTSMYLCASSLGGTSVPYEQYFGPGTRLTVT.

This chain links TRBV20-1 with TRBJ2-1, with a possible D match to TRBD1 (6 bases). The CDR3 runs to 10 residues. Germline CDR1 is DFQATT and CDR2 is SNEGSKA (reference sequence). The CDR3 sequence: CGGYNNEQFF. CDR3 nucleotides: TGCGGGGGCTACAACAATGAGCAGTTCTTC.

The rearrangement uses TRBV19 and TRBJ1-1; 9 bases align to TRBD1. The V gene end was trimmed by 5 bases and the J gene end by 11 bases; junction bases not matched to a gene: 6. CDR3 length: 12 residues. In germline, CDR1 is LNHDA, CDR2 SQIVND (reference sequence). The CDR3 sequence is CASSLTGQGAFF. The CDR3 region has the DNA TGTGCCAGTAGTCTCACGGGACAGGGCGCTTTCTTT.

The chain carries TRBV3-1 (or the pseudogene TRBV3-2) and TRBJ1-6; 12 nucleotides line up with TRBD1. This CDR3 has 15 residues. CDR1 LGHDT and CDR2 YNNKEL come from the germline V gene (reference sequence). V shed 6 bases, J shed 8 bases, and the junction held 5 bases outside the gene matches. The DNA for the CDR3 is TGTGCCAGCAGGCTCGGGACAGGGGGCCATTCACCCCTCCACTTT. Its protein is CASRLGTGGHSPLHF.

Here the CDR3 reads CASRTGLSDPQHF. The DNA of the CDR3 is TGTGCCAGCAGAACGGGACTTTCCGACCCCCAGCATTTT. The chain combines TRBV28 with TRBJ1-5, with D perhaps TRBD1 (5 bases). V dropped 6 bases and J dropped 10 bases, with 16 bases sitting between them. Germline assignment: CDR1 MDHEN and CDR2 SYDVKM. This CDR3 has 13 amino acids. Filled out from reference TRBV28 and TRBJ1-5, the complete variable domain reads DVKVTQSSRYLVKRTGEKVFLECVQDMDHENMFWYRQDPGLGLRLIYFSYDVKMKEKGDIPEGYSVSREKKERFSLILESASTNQTSMYLCASRTGLSDPQHFGDGTRLSIL.

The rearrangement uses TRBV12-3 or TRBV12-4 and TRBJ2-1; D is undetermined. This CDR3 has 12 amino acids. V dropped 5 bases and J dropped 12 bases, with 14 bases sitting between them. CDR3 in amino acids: CASSPEPAGQFF. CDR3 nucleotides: TGTGCCAGCAGTCCGGAGCCGGCTGGGCAGTTCTTC.

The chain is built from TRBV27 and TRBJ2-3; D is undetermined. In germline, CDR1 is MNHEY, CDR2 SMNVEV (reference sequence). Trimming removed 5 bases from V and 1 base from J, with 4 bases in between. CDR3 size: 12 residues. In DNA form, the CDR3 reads TGTGCCAGCAGTCCCGGCACAGATACGCAGTATTTT. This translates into CASSPGTDTQYF.

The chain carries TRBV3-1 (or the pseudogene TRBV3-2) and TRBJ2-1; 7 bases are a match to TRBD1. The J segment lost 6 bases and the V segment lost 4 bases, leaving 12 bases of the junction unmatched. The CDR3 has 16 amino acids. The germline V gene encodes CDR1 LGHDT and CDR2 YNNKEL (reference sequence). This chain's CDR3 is CASSPYRGSFGNEQFF. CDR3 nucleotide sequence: TGTGCCAGCAGCCCTTACAGGGGAAGTTTCGGCAATGAGCAGTTCTTC.

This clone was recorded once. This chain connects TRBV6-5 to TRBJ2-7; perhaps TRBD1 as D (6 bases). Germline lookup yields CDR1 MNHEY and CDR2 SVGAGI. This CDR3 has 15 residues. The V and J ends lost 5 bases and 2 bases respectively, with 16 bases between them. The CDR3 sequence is CASSRSTGEAYEQYF. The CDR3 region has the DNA TGTGCCAGCAGTCGGTCGACAGGAGAGGCCTACGAGCAGTACTTC.

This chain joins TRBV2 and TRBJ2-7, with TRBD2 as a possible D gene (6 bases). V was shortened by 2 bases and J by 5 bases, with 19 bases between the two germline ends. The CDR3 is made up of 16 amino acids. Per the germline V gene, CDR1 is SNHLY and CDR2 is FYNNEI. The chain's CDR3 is CASSELVRREDNEQYF. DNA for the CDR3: TGTGCCAGCAGTGAATTGGTGAGGAGGGAGGACAACGAGCAGTACTTC. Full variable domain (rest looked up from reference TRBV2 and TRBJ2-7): EPEVTQTPSHQVTQMGQEVILRCVPISNHLYFYWYRQILGQKVEFLVSFYNNEISEKSEIFDDQFSVERPDGSNFTLKIRSTKLEDSAMYFCASSELVRREDNEQYFGPGTRLTVT.

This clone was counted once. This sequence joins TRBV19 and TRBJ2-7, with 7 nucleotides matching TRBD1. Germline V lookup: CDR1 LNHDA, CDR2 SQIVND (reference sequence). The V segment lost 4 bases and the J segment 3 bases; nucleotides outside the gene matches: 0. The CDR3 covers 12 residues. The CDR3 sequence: CASSTGGYEQYF. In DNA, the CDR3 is TGTGCCAGTAGTACAGGGGGCTACGAGCAGTACTTC.

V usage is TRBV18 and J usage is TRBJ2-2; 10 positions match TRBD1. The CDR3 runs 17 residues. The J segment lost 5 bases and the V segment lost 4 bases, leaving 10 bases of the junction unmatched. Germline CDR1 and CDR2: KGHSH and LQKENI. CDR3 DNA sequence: TGTGCCAGCTCACACTTCCCCGGGACAGGGGCTACCGGGGAGCTGTTTTTT. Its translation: CASSHFPGTGATGELFF.

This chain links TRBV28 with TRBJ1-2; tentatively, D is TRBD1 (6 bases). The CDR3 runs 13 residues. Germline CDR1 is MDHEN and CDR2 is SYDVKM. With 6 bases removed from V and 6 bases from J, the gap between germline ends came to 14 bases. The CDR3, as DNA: TGTGCCAGCAGAGGGGGGGCTGGGGATGGCTACACCTTC. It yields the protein CASRGGAGDGYTF.

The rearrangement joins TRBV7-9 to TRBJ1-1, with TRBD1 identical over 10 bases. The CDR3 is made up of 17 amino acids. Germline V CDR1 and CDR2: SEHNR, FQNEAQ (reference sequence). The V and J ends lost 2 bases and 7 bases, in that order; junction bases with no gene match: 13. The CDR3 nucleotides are TGTGCCAGCAGCTTATTGGGCCGGGACAGGGGAAGGCTTGAAGCTTTCTTT. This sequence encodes CASSLLGRDRGRLEAFF.

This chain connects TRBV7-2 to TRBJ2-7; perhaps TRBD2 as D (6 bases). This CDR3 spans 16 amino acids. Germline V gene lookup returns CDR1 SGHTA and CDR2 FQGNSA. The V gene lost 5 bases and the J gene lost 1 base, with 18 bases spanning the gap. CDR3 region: CASSQGRAGISYEQYF. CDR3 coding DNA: TGTGCCAGCAGCCAGGGACGGGCGGGAATTTCCTACGAGCAGTACTTC. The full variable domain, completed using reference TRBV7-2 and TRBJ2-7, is GAGVSQSPSNKVTEKGKDVELRCDPISGHTALYWYRQSLGQGLEFLIYFQGNSAPDKSGLPSDRFSAERTGGSVSTLTIQRTQQEDSAVYLCASSQGRAGISYEQYFGPGTRLTVT.